The entry below gives a single T cell receptor beta chain sequence along with its context. How the authors handled the data: The assay estimated nucleated cells by amplifying reference gene primers. The repertoire was sequenced with immunoSEQ multiplex PCR; TCRdb's copy has only in-frame clones and lacks some. V and J calls and clone size follow that table, whereas D and trimming were derived from the DNA. This table holds about 53,000 clones, roughly four fifths found once. The data derive from a study of blood T cell repertoires in COVID-19. As for the study in general: T cells, B-cell-depleted T cells, or PBMCs provided the cDNA or gDNA that served as material.

The CDR3 length is 16 residues. The germline V gene has CDR1 SGHTA and CDR2 FQGTGA. V lost 2 bases and J lost 0, with 13 bases in between. The sample comprised peripheral blood. This sequence joins TRBV7-3 and TRBJ1-2; no definite D call. This sequence was found in a human donor in a cohort sampled during active COVID-19. The CDR3 DNA is TGTGCCAGCAGCTTAGGGGAGGGTGCCGCTAACTATGGCTACACCTTC. Its translation: CASSLGEGAANYGYTF. The full variable domain, with the rest looked up from reference TRBV7-3 and TRBJ1-2, is GAGVSQTPSNKVTEKGKYVELRCDPISGHTALYWYRQSLGQGPEFLIYFQGTGAADDSGLPNDRFFAVRPEGSVSTLKIQRTERGDSAVYLCASSLGEGAANYGYTFGSGTRLTVV.